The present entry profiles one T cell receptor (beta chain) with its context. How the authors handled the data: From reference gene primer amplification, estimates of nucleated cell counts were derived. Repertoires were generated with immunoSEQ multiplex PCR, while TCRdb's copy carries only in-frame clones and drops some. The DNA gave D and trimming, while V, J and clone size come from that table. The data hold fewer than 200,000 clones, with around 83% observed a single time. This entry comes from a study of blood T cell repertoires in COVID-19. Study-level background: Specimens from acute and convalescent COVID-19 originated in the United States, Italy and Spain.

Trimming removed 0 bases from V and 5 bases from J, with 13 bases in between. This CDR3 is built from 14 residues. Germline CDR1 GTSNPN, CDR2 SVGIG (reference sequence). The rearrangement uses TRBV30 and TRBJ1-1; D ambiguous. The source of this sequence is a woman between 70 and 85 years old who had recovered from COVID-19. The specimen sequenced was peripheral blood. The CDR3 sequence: CAWSVGPGVTEAFF. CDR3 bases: TGTGCCTGGAGTGTTGGCCCGGGTGTTACTGAAGCTTTCTTT.